Listed here are 25 T cell receptor beta chains from one sample, sequenced in a study of CD8+ T cells in alopecia areata. Extraction of RNA preceded its reverse transcription into cDNA, which served as the sequencing template. TCRdb keeps only in-frame clones here, not all; method: immunoSEQ multiplex PCR. This sample has 93,000 or so clones; around 50% occur once, and the top ten carry 7.5% to 9%. The sequencing input was CD4+ T cells sorted from blood. These receptors were collected from a human donor in good health.

This clone was seen more than once but under ten times. V usage is TRBV30 and J usage is TRBJ1-6; D might be TRBD1 (6 bases). CDR1 and CDR2 (germline): GTSNPN, SVGIG (reference sequence). With 3 bases removed from V and 9 bases from J, the gap between germline ends came to 15 bases. The CDR3 has 14 amino acids. The CDR3 DNA reads TGTGCCTGGAGCGAACAGGGTTTCAGTTCACCCCTCCACTTT. Translation: CAWSEQGFSSPLHF.

The chain couples TRBV7-2 to TRBJ2-7; D gene ambiguous. Between the trimmed V and J ends, which lost 1 base and 6 bases, there was a span of 7 bases. The germline V gene has CDR1 SGHTA and CDR2 FQGNSA. The CDR3 consists of 12 residues. CDR3 coding DNA: TGTGCCAGCAGCTTAGATATACGCGAGCAGTACTTC. It translates to CASSLDIREQYF.

The rearrangement links TRBV5-6 to TRBJ2-5; the match to TRBD2 covers 12 bases. The CDR3 contains 19 residues. Germline V gene sequence: CDR1 SGHDT, CDR2 YYEEEE. V was pared by 4 bases and J by 2 bases, with 15 bases of the junction left unmatched. This CDR3 reads CASSPRLAGAHLRQETQYF. The CDR3, as DNA: TGTGCCAGCAGCCCTCGACTAGCGGGGGCCCATCTCCGACAAGAGACCCAGTACTTC.

The chain recombines TRBV30 with TRBJ1-1; D ambiguous. The V end was cut by 0 bases, the J end by 7 bases, with 9 bases between. Germline V CDR1 and CDR2: GTSNPN, SVGIG (reference sequence). The CDR3 consists of 12 residues. The CDR3 nucleotides read TGTGCCTGGAGTGTACGTCTGTATGAAGCTTTCTTT. This encodes CAWSVRLYEAFF.

This clone was recorded a few times. V usage is TRBV20-1 and J usage is TRBJ2-5; D is possibly TRBD2 (5 bases). Germline V lookup: CDR1 DFQATT, CDR2 SNEGSKA (reference sequence). The CDR3 consists of 11 residues. V lost 6 bases and J 4 bases, leaving 9 bases between the germline ends. CDR3 nucleotides: TGCAGTGCAGCGGACCGAGAGACCCAGTACTTC. Translating it yields CSAADRETQYF.

This chain uses TRBV29-1 with TRBJ2-1, with 9 nucleotides matching TRBD2. CDR3 size: 16 residues. From germline, CDR1 is SQVTM and CDR2 ANQGSEA. Germline trimming cut 0 bases from V and 4 bases from J; bases unmatched to any gene: 7. In DNA form, the CDR3 reads TGCAGCGTTGAAGATCGGCGGGGGGGCCGGTACAATGAGCAGTTCTTC. Protein: CSVEDRRGGRYNEQFF.

The genes are TRBV5-1 and TRBJ1-2; a weak D match, TRBD1 (6 bases). CDR1 is SGHRS and CDR2 is YFSETQ in the germline V gene. CDR3 size: 13 residues. The germline V and J ends were trimmed by 5 bases and 6 bases, with 14 bases remaining between them. The CDR3 DNA reads TGCGCCAGCAGTTGGGGGGCGTTCGATGGCTACACCTTC. It codes for CASSWGAFDGYTF.

The V and J genes are TRBV10-3 and TRBJ2-5, with 8 bases matching TRBD1. The J segment lost 5 bases and the V segment lost 6 bases, leaving 5 bases of the junction unmatched. The CDR3 runs to 13 residues. Germline lookup yields CDR1 ENHRY and CDR2 SYGVKD. The CDR3 here is CAIRDRVGETQYF. The DNA of the CDR3 is TGTGCCATCAGGGACAGGGTAGGGGAGACCCAGTACTTC.

The chain joins TRBV4-2 to TRBJ2-7; 7 bases fit TRBD2. The CDR3 covers 15 residues. Germline V gene sequence: CDR1 LGHNA, CDR2 YNFKEQ. V lost 8 bases and J lost 4; bases outside the gene matches: 14. CDR3 nucleotide sequence: TGTGCCAGCCGACCACGGTCCAGCGGGGTGTACGAGCAGTACTTC. Its translation: CASRPRSSGVYEQYF.

The gene calls are TRBV29-1 and TRBJ1-2; tentatively, D is TRBD1 (6 bases). The CDR3 spans 17 residues. Germline CDR1 SQVTM, CDR2 ANQGSEA. V lost 3 bases and J lost 0, with 20 bases in between. The CDR3: CSVDHRESVPANYGYTF. For the CDR3, the DNA is TGCAGCGTTGACCACAGGGAATCGGTCCCCGCTAACTATGGCTACACCTTC.

A single count supports this clone. V gene TRBV2 combines with J gene TRBJ1-3; possible D gene TRBD1, 6 bases. The CDR3 runs 13 residues. V was clipped by 6 bases and J by 2 bases, with 8 bases between them. The germline V gene encodes CDR1 SNHLY and CDR2 FYNNEI. Written as DNA, the CDR3 is TGTGCCAGCAGGGCAGGGGCTGGAAACACCATATATTTT. Translated: CASRAGAGNTIYF.

The gene calls are TRBV5-1 and TRBJ1-3; the match to TRBD1 covers 7 bases. Germline-derived CDR1 and CDR2 are SGHRS and YFSETQ. The junction had 7 bases not matched to a gene; V was cut back by 0 bases and J by 1 base. CDR3 length: 17 residues. The CDR3 reads CASSLAFGQASGNTIYF. The CDR3 region has the DNA TGCGCCAGCAGCTTGGCCTTCGGACAGGCATCTGGAAACACCATATATTTT.

The sample holds a few counts of this clone. The genes are TRBV5-1 and TRBJ2-3; 9 bases are a match to TRBD1. The germline V gene encodes CDR1 SGHRS and CDR2 YFSETQ. The CDR3 spans 16 residues. V was clipped by 2 bases and J by 6 bases; unmatched bases: 10. The CDR3 spells CASSFAGGQGQDTQYF. The CDR3 DNA reads TGCGCCAGCAGCTTTGCAGGCGGACAGGGGCAGGATACGCAGTATTTT.

This clone was recorded a few times. This chain uses TRBV29-1 with TRBJ1-1, with D possibly being TRBD1 (5 bases). This CDR3 has 16 amino acids. The V gene's germline CDR1 is SQVTM and CDR2 ANQGSEA. Trimming removed 4 bases at V and 0 bases at J, with 18 bases between. In DNA, the CDR3 is TGCAGCGTTGTCTTTTTGGCAGGGCCACTGAACACTGAAGCTTTCTTT. Protein sequence: CSVVFLAGPLNTEAFF.

The rearrangement joins TRBV23-1 to TRBJ1-2, with D perhaps matching TRBD1 (5 bases). TRBV23-1 is sorted into the ORF group, with uncertain function. The V end was cut by 0 bases, the J end by 0 bases, with 14 bases between. CDR3 length equals 17 residues. CDR3 region: CASSQSSRGGTNYGYTF. CDR3 DNA sequence: TGCGCCAGCAGTCAATCGTCTAGGGGCGGAACTAACTATGGCTACACCTTC.

The gene calls are TRBV5-1 and TRBJ2-5; D may be TRBD1 or TRBD2 (5 bases each). Trimming left V 3 bases short and J 2 bases short, with 14 bases between. CDR3 length equals 15 residues. The germline V gene has CDR1 SGHRS and CDR2 YFSETQ. DNA of the CDR3: TGCGCCAGCAGCTCAGGGACGACGGAACAAGAGACCCAGTACTTC. This sequence encodes CASSSGTTEQETQYF.

This clone appeared a few times. The rearrangement uses TRBV28 and TRBJ1-2; D is unclear. The CDR3 covers 15 residues. V dropped 5 bases and J dropped 0 bases, with 13 bases sitting between them. Germline CDR1 reads MDHEN; CDR2 reads SYDVKM. The CDR3 here is CASSIGPLANYGYTF. The DNA for the CDR3 is TGTGCCAGCAGTATCGGACCCCTGGCTAACTATGGCTACACCTTC.

This chain connects TRBV30 to TRBJ1-2; 11 nucleotides agree with TRBD1. The junction had 10 bases not matched to a gene; V was cut back by 3 bases and J by 7 bases. The germline gives CDR1 GTSNPN, CDR2 SVGIG (reference sequence). The CDR3 sequence is 15 residues long. CDR3 nucleotide sequence: TGTGCCTGGAGGGCTAAAGGACAGGGGGCCCGTGGCTACACCTTC. Translating it yields CAWRAKGQGARGYTF.

The chain links TRBV25-1 to TRBJ1-6; possible D gene TRBD1, 6 bases. The CDR3 has 14 residues. Trimming removed 9 bases from V and 8 bases from J, with 17 bases in between. Germline V gives CDR1 MGHDK, CDR2 SYGVNS. The CDR3 spells CASKTTGRDSPLHF. The CDR3 nucleotides read TGTGCCAGTAAAACGACAGGCCGAGATTCACCCCTCCACTTT.

The chain is built from TRBV30 and TRBJ1-1; D remains unclear. The CDR3 length is 14 residues. Germline CDR1 GTSNPN, CDR2 SVGIG (reference sequence). V lost 0 bases and J 3 bases, leaving 11 bases between the germline ends. The CDR3 region is CAWSVELPHTEAFF. As DNA, the CDR3 is TGTGCCTGGAGTGTCGAGCTGCCCCACACTGAAGCTTTCTTT.

In this sample, this clone turned up a few times. The genes are TRBV5-6 and TRBJ1-2, with a tentative D call TRBD1 (5 bases). The CDR3 length is 14 residues. V was trimmed by 0 bases and J by 5 bases, leaving 11 bases between them. Germline V CDR1 and CDR2: SGHDT, YYEEEE. CDR3 sequence (DNA): TGTGCCAGCAGCTTGGAAGGGGACCTGTATGGCTACACCTTC. This codes for CASSLEGDLYGYTF.

The chain carries TRBV27 and TRBJ1-2; 8 bases line up with TRBD1. The V segment lost 3 bases and the J segment 3 bases; nucleotides outside the gene matches: 3. This CDR3 spans 14 amino acids. Germline V gives CDR1 MNHEY, CDR2 SMNVEV (reference sequence). CDR3 DNA sequence: TGTGCCAGCAGTTTGTCAGGGGGCGACTATGGCTACACCTTC. Its translation is CASSLSGGDYGYTF.

On this clone: Possible read error: a much larger clone is one base away. The rearrangement joins TRBV11-2 to TRBJ2-2, with TRBD2 identical over 7 bases. Germline V lookup: CDR1 SGHAT, CDR2 FQNNGV. Trimming removed 5 bases from V and 0 bases from J; junction bases left unmatched: 9. This CDR3 contains 17 residues. The DNA for the CDR3 is TGTGCCAGCAGCCAAGTGCGGGAGCGGGCGAACACCGGGGAGCTGTTTTTT. This translates into CASSQVRERANTGELFF.

The chain recombines TRBV25-1 with TRBJ2-3; 8 nucleotides line up with TRBD2. Looked up from germline, CDR1 is MGHDK and CDR2 is SYGVNS. The junction had 15 bases not matched to a gene; V was cut back by 4 bases and J by 3 bases. This CDR3 is 18 amino acids long. The CDR3 DNA reads TGTGCCAGCAGTGCCCCCAACCCGACTAGCGCTCTGACAGATACGCAGTATTTT. Residues: CASSAPNPTSALTDTQYF.

CDR3 in DNA: TGCGCCAGCAGCCAACGCCCCCGGACGGGGCTTGGGGGCACCGGGGAGCTGTTTTTT. As protein: CASSQRPRTGLGGTGELFF. J is TRBJ2-2 and V is TRBV4-3; D is possibly TRBD1 or TRBD2 (5 bases each). Germline V lookup: CDR1 LGHNA, CDR2 YSLEER. The CDR3 length is 19 residues. Trimming took 2 bases from V and 4 from J, leaving 23 bases between them.